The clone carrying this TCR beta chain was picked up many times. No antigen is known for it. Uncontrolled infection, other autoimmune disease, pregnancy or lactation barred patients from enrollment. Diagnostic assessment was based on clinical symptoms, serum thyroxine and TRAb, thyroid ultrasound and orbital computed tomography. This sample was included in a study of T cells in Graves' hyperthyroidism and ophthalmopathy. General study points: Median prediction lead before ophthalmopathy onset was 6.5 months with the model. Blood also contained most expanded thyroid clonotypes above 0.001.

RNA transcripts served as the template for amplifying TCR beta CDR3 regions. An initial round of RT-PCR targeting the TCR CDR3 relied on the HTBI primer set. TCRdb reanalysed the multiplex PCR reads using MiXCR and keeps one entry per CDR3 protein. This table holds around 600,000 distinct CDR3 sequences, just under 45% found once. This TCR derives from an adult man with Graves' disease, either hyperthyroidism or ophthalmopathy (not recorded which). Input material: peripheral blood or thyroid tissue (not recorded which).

CDR3 bases: TGTGCCAGCAGCCCTCACAACACTGAAGCTTTCTTT. Translation: CASSPHNTEAFF. The chain carries TRBV7-2 and TRBJ1-1, with no clear D. Germline-derived CDR1 and CDR2 are SGHTA and FQGNSA. CDR3 length: 12 amino acids. Trimming removed 5 bases at V and 2 bases at J, with 6 bases between.